This entry features one TCR beta chain sequence. Its antigen is undetermined. The CDR3 consists of 12 residues. The germline gives CDR1 MDHEN, CDR2 SYDVKM. V gave up 4 bases and J gave up 3 bases, with 6 bases separating them. These data originate in a study of radiotherapy plus CTLA-4 blockade in lung cancer. At the level of the study: Among enrolled patients, over 15% responded and less than 40% achieved disease control. Overall study findings and caveats: TCR clones of tumor origin grew in blood after radiotherapy plus ipilimumab. Response was reportedly best predicted by early blood T cell clone dynamics, with interferon-beta.

Only in-frame clones appear in the TCRdb table, and some are missing; sequencing was by immunoSEQ multiplex PCR. The data contain over 85,000 clones, about four fifths of them singletons. This TCR was sampled from a human donor with non-small cell lung cancer that progressed on radiotherapy plus ipilimumab. The sequencing used peripheral blood, collected from a patient treated with radiotherapy plus ipilimumab. The V and J genes are TRBV28 and TRBJ2-5, with a tentative D call TRBD1 (5 bases). The CDR3 DNA is TGTGCCAGCAGTTGGGGCAAAGAGACCCAGTACTTC. Translated, it gives CASSWGKETQYF. The full variable domain, rest sourced from reference TRBV28 and TRBJ2-5, is DVKVTQSSRYLVKRTGEKVFLECVQDMDHENMFWYRQDPGLGLRLIYFSYDVKMKEKGDIPEGYSVSREKKERFSLILESASTNQTSMYLCASSWGKETQYFGPGTRLLVL.